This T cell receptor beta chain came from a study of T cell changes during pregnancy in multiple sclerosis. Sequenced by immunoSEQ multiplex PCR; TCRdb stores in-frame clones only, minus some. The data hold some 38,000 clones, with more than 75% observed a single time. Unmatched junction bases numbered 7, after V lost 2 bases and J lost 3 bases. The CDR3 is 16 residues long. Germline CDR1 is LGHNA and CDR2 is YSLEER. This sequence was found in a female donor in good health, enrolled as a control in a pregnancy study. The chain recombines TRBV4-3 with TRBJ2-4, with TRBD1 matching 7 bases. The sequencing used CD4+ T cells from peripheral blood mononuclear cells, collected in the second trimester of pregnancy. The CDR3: CASSQNRGGDKNIQYF. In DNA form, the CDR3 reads TGCGCCAGCAGCCAAAACAGGGGCGGTGACAAAAACATTCAGTACTTC.